The rows below give T cell receptor beta chains drawn from one sample of a study of human T cells and chemical hapten exposure. TCRdb processed the RACE reads anew with MiXCR; each CDR3 protein has one entry. The table includes nearly 85,000 distinct CDR3 sequences, 11% detected once. The source was whole blood, collected in connection with sensitization to the hapten diphenylcyclopropenone (DPC). The source of these receptors is a man between 18 and 35 years old with alopecia areata. Some clones in this sample may be carry-over from other donors' samples. Each CDR3 is given with its conserved first and last residue. Clone size is stated in some rows and not others, as once, few, many or a class when expanded.

v_call: TRBV7-8
clone_size: many
j_call: TRBJ1-3
cdr3_aa: CASSSQGQPSSGNTIYF

v_call: TRBV19
clone_size: many
j_call: TRBJ1-5
cdr3_aa: CASSIRSHNQPQHF

v_call: TRBV24-1
clone_size: many
j_call: TRBJ2-5
cdr3_aa: CATSDPGQGGTQYF

v_call: TRBV18
clone_size: many
j_call: TRBJ1-3
cdr3_aa: CASSPNRSSGNTIYF

v_call: TRBV7-2
clone_size: -
j_call: TRBJ1-2
cdr3_aa: CASSPTTGRDGYTF

v_call: TRBV28
clone_size: many
j_call: TRBJ2-3
cdr3_aa: CASSGADTQYF

v_call: TRBV6-2/TRBV6-3
clone_size: -
j_call: TRBJ2-7
cdr3_aa: CASSQASYEQYF

v_call: TRBV9
clone_size: -
j_call: TRBJ2-5
cdr3_aa: CASSGYVGNQETQYF

v_call: TRBV29-1
clone_size: few
j_call: TRBJ2-1
cdr3_aa: CSAHRYSYNEQFF

v_call: TRBV3-1
clone_size: -
j_call: TRBJ1-1
cdr3_aa: CASSQVQGYTEAFF

v_call: TRBV18
clone_size: few
j_call: TRBJ1-4
cdr3_aa: CASSLSDPQGGWEKLFF

v_call: TRBV6-2/TRBV6-3
clone_size: many
j_call: TRBJ2-1
cdr3_aa: CASSYEYVGNEQFF

v_call: TRBV7-2
clone_size: many
j_call: TRBJ1-3
cdr3_aa: CASSLGRISSGNTIYF

v_call: TRBV12-3/TRBV12-4
clone_size: many
j_call: TRBJ1-3
cdr3_aa: CASSLGTPSGNTIYF

v_call: TRBV12-3/TRBV12-4
clone_size: few
j_call: TRBJ1-1
cdr3_aa: CASSLALVTEAFF

v_call: TRBV11-2
clone_size: -
j_call: TRBJ2-3
cdr3_aa: CASSLWVPDTQYF

v_call: TRBV5-1
clone_size: many
j_call: TRBJ2-5
cdr3_aa: CASSLAAGEETQYF

v_call: TRBV19
clone_size: many
j_call: TRBJ1-1
cdr3_aa: CASRGGTDDTEAFF

v_call: TRBV7-9
clone_size: -
j_call: TRBJ1-1
cdr3_aa: CAIIPLGTEAFF

v_call: TRBV20-1
clone_size: -
j_call: TRBJ2-3
cdr3_aa: CSAREPTGGDTDTQYF

v_call: TRBV4-2
clone_size: few
j_call: TRBJ1-5
cdr3_aa: CASSRDRKGNQPQHF

v_call: TRBV2
clone_size: -
j_call: TRBJ2-5
cdr3_aa: CASTFTAFQETQYF

v_call: TRBV11-2
clone_size: few
j_call: TRBJ2-3
cdr3_aa: CASRRIRGSTDTQYF

v_call: TRBV2
clone_size: many
j_call: TRBJ1-2
cdr3_aa: CASGPGLGMGYTF

v_call: TRBV27
clone_size: few
j_call: TRBJ2-7
cdr3_aa: CASSLGLAGKEQYF

v_call: TRBV12-3/TRBV12-4
clone_size: -
j_call: TRBJ1-4
cdr3_aa: CASSYKTGATNEKLFF

v_call: TRBV4-1
clone_size: many
j_call: TRBJ2-7
cdr3_aa: CASSQGEGLHEQYF

v_call: TRBV12-3/TRBV12-4
clone_size: many
j_call: TRBJ2-5
cdr3_aa: CASSTETSGGRHNQETQYF

v_call: TRBV9
clone_size: -
j_call: TRBJ1-2
cdr3_aa: CASSPRTGGRIYGYTF

v_call: TRBV5-1
clone_size: -
j_call: TRBJ1-2
cdr3_aa: CASSLLAANGYTF

v_call: TRBV20-1
clone_size: many
j_call: TRBJ2-7
cdr3_aa: CSASGKGAPVGQYF

v_call: TRBV6-1
clone_size: -
j_call: TRBJ2-1
cdr3_aa: CASSDGLVDNEQFF

v_call: TRBV12-3/TRBV12-4
clone_size: -
j_call: TRBJ1-1
cdr3_aa: CASSLRWGEGTEAFF

v_call: TRBV7-9
clone_size: once
j_call: TRBJ1-1
cdr3_aa: CASSLRAGEAFF

v_call: TRBV6-4
clone_size: many
j_call: TRBJ1-6
cdr3_aa: CASSDQLNSPLHF

v_call: TRBV6-4
clone_size: -
j_call: TRBJ1-1
cdr3_aa: CASSVLTGDTEAFF

v_call: TRBV27
clone_size: -
j_call: TRBJ2-5
cdr3_aa: CASSFDQWAETQYF

v_call: TRBV3-1
clone_size: -
j_call: TRBJ1-1
cdr3_aa: CASSQDARQEAFF

v_call: TRBV11-1
clone_size: many
j_call: TRBJ1-1
cdr3_aa: CASSSIGQGEAEAFF

v_call: TRBV4-2
clone_size: many
j_call: TRBJ1-5
cdr3_aa: CASSQAGGDNQPQHF

v_call: TRBV20-1
clone_size: many
j_call: TRBJ2-3
cdr3_aa: CSARTEGPSTDTQYF

v_call: TRBV7-6
clone_size: few
j_call: TRBJ1-2
cdr3_aa: CASSLSGFRHGYTF

v_call: TRBV9
clone_size: many
j_call: TRBJ2-2
cdr3_aa: CASQQGAFLNTGELFF

v_call: TRBV20-1
clone_size: -
j_call: TRBJ2-1
cdr3_aa: CSAASRSGGLNEQFF

v_call: TRBV29-1
clone_size: many
j_call: TRBJ1-1
cdr3_aa: CSLKRDMNTEAFF

v_call: TRBV10-3
clone_size: -
j_call: TRBJ2-4
cdr3_aa: CAISESTGKNIQYF

v_call: TRBV11-2
clone_size: many
j_call: TRBJ1-5
cdr3_aa: CASSSDQGAQGQPQHF

v_call: TRBV27
clone_size: many
j_call: TRBJ2-1
cdr3_aa: CASRLAGGAGEQFF

v_call: TRBV7-9
clone_size: many
j_call: TRBJ2-6
cdr3_aa: CASSFVKGSGANVLTF

v_call: TRBV7-8
clone_size: few
j_call: TRBJ1-3
cdr3_aa: CASSLATGSRSGNTIYF

v_call: TRBV11-2
clone_size: many
j_call: TRBJ2-2
cdr3_aa: CASSLENTGELFF

v_call: TRBV3-1
clone_size: -
j_call: TRBJ2-5
cdr3_aa: CASSERDRGTQETQYF

v_call: TRBV10-3
clone_size: -
j_call: TRBJ1-1
cdr3_aa: CAISGNTEAFF

v_call: TRBV29-1
clone_size: -
j_call: TRBJ2-1
cdr3_aa: CSVAIGEQFF

v_call: TRBV5-1
clone_size: -
j_call: TRBJ2-5
cdr3_aa: CASSLGRNQETQYF